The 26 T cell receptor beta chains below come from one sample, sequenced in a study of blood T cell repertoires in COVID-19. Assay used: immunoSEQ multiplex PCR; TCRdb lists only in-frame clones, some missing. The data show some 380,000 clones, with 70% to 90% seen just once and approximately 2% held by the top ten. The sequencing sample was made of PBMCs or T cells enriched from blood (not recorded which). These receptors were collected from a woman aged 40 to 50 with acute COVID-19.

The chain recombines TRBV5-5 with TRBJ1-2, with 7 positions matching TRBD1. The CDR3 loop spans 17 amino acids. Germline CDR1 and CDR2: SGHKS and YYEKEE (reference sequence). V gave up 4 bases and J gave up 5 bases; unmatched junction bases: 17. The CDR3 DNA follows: TGTGCCAGCAGCAGAGCCGGGGCAGGGGGAGACTCGTATGGCTACACCTTC. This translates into CASSRAGAGGDSYGYTF.

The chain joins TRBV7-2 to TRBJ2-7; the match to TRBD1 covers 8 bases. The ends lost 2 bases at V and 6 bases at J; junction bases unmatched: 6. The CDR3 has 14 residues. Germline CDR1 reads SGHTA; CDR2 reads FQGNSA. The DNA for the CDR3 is TGTGCCAGCAGCTTAACCGGGACAGGTATCGAGCAGTACTTC. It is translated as CASSLTGTGIEQYF.

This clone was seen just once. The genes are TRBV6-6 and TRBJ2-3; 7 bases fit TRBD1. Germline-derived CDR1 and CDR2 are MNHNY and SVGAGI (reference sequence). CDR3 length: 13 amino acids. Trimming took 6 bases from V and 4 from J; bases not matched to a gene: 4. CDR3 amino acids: CASSRDRADTQYF. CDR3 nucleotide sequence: TGTGCCAGCAGCCGCGACAGGGCAGATACGCAGTATTTT.

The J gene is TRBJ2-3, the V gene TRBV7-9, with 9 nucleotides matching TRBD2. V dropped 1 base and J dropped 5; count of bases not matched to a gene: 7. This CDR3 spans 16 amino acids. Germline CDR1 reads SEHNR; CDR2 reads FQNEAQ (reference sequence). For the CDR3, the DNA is TGTGCCAGCAGCTTAGAAGCTAGCGGGGTGGGAGATACGCAGTATTTT. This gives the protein CASSLEASGVGDTQYF.

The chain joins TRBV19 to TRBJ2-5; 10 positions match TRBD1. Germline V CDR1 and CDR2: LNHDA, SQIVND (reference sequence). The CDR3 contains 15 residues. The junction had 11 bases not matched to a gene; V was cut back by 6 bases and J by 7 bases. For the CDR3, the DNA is TGTGCCAGTAGGCGGACAGGGGGAGAGGTCGGGACCCAGTACTTC. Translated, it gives CASRRTGGEVGTQYF.

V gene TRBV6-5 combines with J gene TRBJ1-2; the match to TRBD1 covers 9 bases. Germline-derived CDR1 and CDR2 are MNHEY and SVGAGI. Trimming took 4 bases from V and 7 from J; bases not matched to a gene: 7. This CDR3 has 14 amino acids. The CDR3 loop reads CASSSPGTGSGYTF. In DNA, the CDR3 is TGTGCCAGCAGTTCTCCCGGGACAGGGTCTGGCTACACCTTC.

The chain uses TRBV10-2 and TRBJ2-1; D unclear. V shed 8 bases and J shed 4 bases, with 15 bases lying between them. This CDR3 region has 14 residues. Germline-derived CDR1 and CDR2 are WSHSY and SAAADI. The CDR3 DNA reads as TGCGCCAGCCGGCGCGCGGATTTATACAATGAGCAGTTCTTC. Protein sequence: CASRRADLYNEQFF.

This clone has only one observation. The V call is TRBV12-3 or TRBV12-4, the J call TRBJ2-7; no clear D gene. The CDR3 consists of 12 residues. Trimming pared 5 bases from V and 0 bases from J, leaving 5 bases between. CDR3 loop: CASSASSYEQYF. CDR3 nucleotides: TGTGCCAGCAGTGCCAGCTCCTACGAGCAGTACTTC.

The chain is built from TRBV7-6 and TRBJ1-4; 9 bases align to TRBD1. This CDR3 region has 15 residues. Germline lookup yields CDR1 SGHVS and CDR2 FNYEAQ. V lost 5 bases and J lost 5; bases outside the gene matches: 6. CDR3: CASSLRTGENEKLFF. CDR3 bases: TGTGCCAGCAGCCTTCGGACAGGGGAGAATGAAAAACTGTTTTTT.

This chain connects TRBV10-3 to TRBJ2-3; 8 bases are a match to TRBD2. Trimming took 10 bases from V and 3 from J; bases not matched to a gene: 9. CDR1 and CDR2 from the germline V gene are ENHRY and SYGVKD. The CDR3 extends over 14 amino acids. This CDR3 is CATHGPSGTDTQYF. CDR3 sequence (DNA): TGTGCCACCCATGGCCCTAGCGGGACAGATACGCAGTATTTT.

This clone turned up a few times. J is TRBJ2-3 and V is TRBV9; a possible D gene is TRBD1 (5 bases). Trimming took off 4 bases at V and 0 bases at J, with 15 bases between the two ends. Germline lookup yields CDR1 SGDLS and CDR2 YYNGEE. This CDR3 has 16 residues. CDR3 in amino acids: CASSSQASSSTDTQYF. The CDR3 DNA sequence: TGTGCCAGCAGCTCACAGGCCAGCTCTAGCACAGATACGCAGTATTTT. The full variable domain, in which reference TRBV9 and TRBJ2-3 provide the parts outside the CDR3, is DSGVTQTPKHLITATGQRVTLRCSPRSGDLSVYWYQQSLDQGLQFLIQYYNGEERAKGNILERFSAQQFPDLHSELNLSSLELGDSALYFCASSSQASSSTDTQYFGPGTRLTVL.

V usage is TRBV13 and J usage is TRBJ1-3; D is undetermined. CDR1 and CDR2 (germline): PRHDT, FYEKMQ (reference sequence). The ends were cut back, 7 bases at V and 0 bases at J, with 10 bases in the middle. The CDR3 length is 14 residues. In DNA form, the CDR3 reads TGTGCCAGCACCTTTACAAACTCTGGAAACACCATATATTTT. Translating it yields CASTFTNSGNTIYF.

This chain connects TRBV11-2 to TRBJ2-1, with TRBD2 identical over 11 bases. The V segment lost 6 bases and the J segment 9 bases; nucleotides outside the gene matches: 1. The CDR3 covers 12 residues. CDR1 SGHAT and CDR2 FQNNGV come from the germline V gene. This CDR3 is CASRGLAGEQFF. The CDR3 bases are TGTGCCAGCAGAGGACTAGCGGGTGAGCAGTTCTTC.

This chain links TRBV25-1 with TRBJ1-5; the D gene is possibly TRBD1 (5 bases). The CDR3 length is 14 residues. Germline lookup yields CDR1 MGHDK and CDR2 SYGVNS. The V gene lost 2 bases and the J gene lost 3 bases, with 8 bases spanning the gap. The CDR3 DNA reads TGTGCCAGCAGTGAAGACAGCACCAATCAGCCCCAGCATTTT. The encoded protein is CASSEDSTNQPQHF.

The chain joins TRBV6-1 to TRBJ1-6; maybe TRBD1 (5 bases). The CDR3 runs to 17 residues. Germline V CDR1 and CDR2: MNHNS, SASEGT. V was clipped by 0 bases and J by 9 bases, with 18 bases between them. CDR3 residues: CASSEAPGGALGSPLHF. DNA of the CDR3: TGTGCCAGCAGTGAAGCGCCGGGAGGGGCCCTAGGTTCACCCCTCCACTTT.

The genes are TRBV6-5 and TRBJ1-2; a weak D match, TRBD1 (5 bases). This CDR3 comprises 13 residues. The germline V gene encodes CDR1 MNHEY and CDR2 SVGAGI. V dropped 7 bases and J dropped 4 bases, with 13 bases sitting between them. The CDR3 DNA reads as TGTGCCAGCAACGGTGGGGCGACCTATGGCTACACCTTC. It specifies CASNGGATYGYTF.

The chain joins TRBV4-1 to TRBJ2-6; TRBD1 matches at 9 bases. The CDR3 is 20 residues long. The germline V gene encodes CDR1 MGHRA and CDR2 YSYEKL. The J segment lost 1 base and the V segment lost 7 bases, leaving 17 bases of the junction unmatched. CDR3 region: CASTREARDRVISGANVLTF. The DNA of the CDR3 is TGCGCCAGCACACGCGAAGCCCGGGACAGGGTCATTTCTGGGGCCAACGTCCTGACTTTC.

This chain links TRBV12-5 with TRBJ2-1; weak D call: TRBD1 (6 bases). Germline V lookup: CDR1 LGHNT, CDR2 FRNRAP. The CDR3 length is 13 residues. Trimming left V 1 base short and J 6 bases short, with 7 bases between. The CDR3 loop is CASGLETGNEQFF. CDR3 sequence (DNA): TGTGCTAGTGGTTTGGAGACAGGCAATGAGCAGTTCTTC.

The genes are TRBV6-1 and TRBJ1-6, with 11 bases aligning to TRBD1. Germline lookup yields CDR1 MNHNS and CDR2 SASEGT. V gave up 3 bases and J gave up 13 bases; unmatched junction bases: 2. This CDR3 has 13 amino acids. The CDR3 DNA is TGTGCCAGCAGTGATCGGGACAGGGGGCCCCTCCACTTT. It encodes CASSDRDRGPLHF.

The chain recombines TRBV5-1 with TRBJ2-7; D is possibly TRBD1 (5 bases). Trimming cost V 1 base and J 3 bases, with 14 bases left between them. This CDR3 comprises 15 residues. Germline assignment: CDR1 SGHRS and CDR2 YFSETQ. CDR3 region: CASSLQPDRLYEQYF. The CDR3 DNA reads TGCGCCAGCAGCTTGCAACCCGACAGACTCTACGAGCAGTACTTC. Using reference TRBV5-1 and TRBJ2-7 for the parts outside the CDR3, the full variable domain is KAGVTQTPRYLIKTRGQQVTLSCSPISGHRSVSWYQQTPGQGLQFLFEYFSETQRNKGNFPGRFSGRQFSNSRSEMNVSTLELGDSALYLCASSLQPDRLYEQYFGPGTRLTVT.

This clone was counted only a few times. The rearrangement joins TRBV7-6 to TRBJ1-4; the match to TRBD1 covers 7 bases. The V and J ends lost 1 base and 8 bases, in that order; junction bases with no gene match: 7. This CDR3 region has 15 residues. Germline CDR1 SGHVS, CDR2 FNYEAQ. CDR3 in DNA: TGTGCCAGCAGCTTAGAAAGGGGGCTTGGAGAAAAACTGTTTTTT. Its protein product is CASSLERGLGEKLFF.

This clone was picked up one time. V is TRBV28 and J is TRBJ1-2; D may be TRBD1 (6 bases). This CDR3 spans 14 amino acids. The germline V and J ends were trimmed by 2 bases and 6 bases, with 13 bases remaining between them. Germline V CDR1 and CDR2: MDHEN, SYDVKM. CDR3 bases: TGTGCCAGCAGTTTAGGGGGCAGCTACAATGGCTACACCTTC. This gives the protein CASSLGGSYNGYTF.

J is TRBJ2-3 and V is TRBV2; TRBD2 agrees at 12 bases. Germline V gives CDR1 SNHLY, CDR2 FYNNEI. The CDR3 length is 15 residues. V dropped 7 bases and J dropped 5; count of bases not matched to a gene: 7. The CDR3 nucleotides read TGTGCCAGCACAACTAGCGGGGGGCCAATAGATACGCAGTATTTT. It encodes CASTTSGGPIDTQYF.

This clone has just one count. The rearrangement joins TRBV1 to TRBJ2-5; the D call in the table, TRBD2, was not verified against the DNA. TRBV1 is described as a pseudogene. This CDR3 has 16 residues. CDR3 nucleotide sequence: TGCACCAGCAGCCGGGGGACTAGCGGGGGGCGAGAGACCCAGTACTTC. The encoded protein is CTSSRGTSGGRETQYF.

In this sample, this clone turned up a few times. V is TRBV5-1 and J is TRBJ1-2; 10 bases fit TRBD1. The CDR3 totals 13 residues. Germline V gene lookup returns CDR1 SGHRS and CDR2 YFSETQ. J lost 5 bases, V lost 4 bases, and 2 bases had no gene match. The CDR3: CASSAGQGYGYTF. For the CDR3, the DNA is TGCGCCAGCAGCGCGGGACAGGGGTATGGCTACACCTTC.

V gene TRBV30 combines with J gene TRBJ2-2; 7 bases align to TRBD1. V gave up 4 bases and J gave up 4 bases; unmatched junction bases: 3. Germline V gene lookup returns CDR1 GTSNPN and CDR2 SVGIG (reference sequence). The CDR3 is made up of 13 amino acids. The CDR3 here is CAWTTGVTGELFF. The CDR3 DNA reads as TGTGCCTGGACTACAGGGGTCACCGGGGAGCTGTTTTTT.